This T cell receptor (beta chain) was observed in a study of Ad26.COV2.S vaccination and SARS-CoV-2 variants. Study summary: Donor was in the COV1001 Ad26.COV2.S trial arm. The authors gave Ad26.COV2.S intramuscularly, either once or twice 56 days apart. The study's findings and limits: Using TCR breadth and depth analyses may have led to underestimated total T cell responses. People who got the vaccine or the placebo had similar non-spike TCR breadth.

This CDR3 region has 16 residues. Germline assignment: CDR1 SGHRS and CDR2 YFSETQ. V was pared by 4 bases and J by 7 bases, with 18 bases between. Treatment given: about 20 received Ad26.COV2.S at low or high dose, single or two shots; five or six received placebo; per-sample allocation not given. Sampling happened 63 days after the first vaccine or placebo injection. With respect to this clone: Its antigen is not known.

TCRdb's copy holds only in-frame clones and misses some; the assay was immunoSEQ multiplex PCR. The sample has about 390,000 clones, roughly 90% seen once. V gene TRBV5-1 combines with J gene TRBJ1-6, with D possibly TRBD1 on 6 matching bases. The TCR comes from a person between 18 and 60 years old who received the Ad26.COV2.S COVID-19 vaccine or a placebo. This specimen consisted of peripheral blood, obtained in a trial of Ad26.COV2.S vaccine versus placebo. This CDR3 is CASSPQQGALNSPLHF. CDR3 bases: TGCGCCAGCAGCCCCCAACAGGGAGCCCTAAATTCACCCCTCCACTTT.